This TCR beta chain comes out of a study of CD8 T cells in ankylosing spondylitis. Each CDR3 protein gets one entry after TCRdb re-called the 5' RACE reads with MiXCR. The sample carries some 200,000 distinct CDR3 sequences, 18% recorded once. Study outcomes and limitations: The study identified a TCR beta motif of roughly eight highly homologous variants that appeared characteristic of ankylosing spondylitis blood. Clones linked with disease were CD8+ and fairly uncommon in the peripheral blood.

The CDR3 covers 14 residues. V lost 5 bases to trimming and J lost 2 bases, with 12 bases between them. The V gene's germline CDR1 is PRHDT and CDR2 FYEKMQ (reference sequence). This clonotype has a count of ten or more. Its antigen is as yet unknown. The chain is built from TRBV13 and TRBJ1-1; D possibly corresponds to TRBD1 (5 bases). Sequenced material: blood, either unsorted or a sorted T cell fraction (not recorded which). This clonotype was sampled from a male donor under 30 with ankylosing spondylitis or in good health (not recorded which). CDR3 nucleotide sequence: TGTGCCAGCAGCGCCGCCGGGGGTAACACTGAAGCTTTCTTT. This codes for CASSAAGGNTEAFF.